These T cell receptor beta chains were read from a single sample in a study of shared clonotypes between healthy human individuals. Only in-frame clones appear in the TCRdb table, and some are missing; sequencing was by immunoSEQ multiplex PCR. The sample records approximately 2.5 million clones, roughly 93% being singletons. The specimen was naive CD4+ T cells from PBMCs. Source of these receptors: a man younger than 35 in good health. Some clones in this sample may be carry-over from other donors' samples. The CDR3 runs from the conserved cysteine through the conserved F or W. The D gene is left open where the match is weak. Size values are once, few and many counts, or a class for expanded clones, and some rows have none.

.	TRBJ1-1	TRBD1	TRBV2	CARARGTGASGGETEAFF	TGTGCCAGAGCCCGGGGGACAGGGGCCTCTGGGGGGGAGACTGAAGCTTTCTTT
.	TRBJ2-2	.	TRBV28	CASSPIPRWELFF	TGTGCCAGCAGTCCTATACCCCGTTGGGAGCTGTTTTTT
.	TRBJ2-7	TRBD1	TRBV5-1	CATGRGQAETYEQYF	TGCGCCACGGGCAGGGGGCAAGCGGAAACCTACGAGCAGTACTTC
.	TRBJ2-3	.	TRBV7-3	CASSLGSWRDTQYF	TGTGCCAGCAGCTTGGGATCTTGGAGGGATACGCAGTATTTT
.	TRBJ2-1	TRBD2	TRBV29-1	CSVEKTSGTPHNEQFF	TGCAGCGTTGAAAAGACTAGCGGGACCCCCCACAATGAGCAGTTCTTC
.	TRBJ2-7	TRBD2	TRBV4-2	CASSQATSDSYEQYF	TGTGCCAGCAGCCAAGCGACTAGCGACTCCTACGAGCAGTACTTC
.	TRBJ2-3	.	TRBV7-2	CASSRAGYPDTQYF	TGTGCCAGCAGCCGAGCCGGGTACCCAGATACGCAGTATTTT
.	TRBJ2-7	.	TRBV30	CAWSAPGGPTYEQYF	TGTGCCTGGAGTGCCCCGGGCGGACCAACCTACGAGCAGTACTTC
once	TRBJ1-2	TRBD1	TRBV5-1	CASSAGTGGASYGYTF	TGCGCCAGCAGCGCGGGGACAGGGGGCGCGAGTTATGGCTACACCTTC
.	TRBJ2-5	.	TRBV5-1	CASSSHQETQYF	TGCGCCAGCAGCTCACACCAAGAGACCCAGTACTTC
.	TRBJ1-2	TRBD1	TRBV29-1	CSVEAYRGYYGYTF	TGCAGCGTTGAAGCTTACAGGGGGTACTATGGCTACACCTTC
.	TRBJ2-5	.	TRBV7-2	CASSLNRVAGETQYF	TGTGCCAGCAGCTTAAACAGGGTGGCCGGCGAGACCCAGTACTTC
.	TRBJ2-7	.	TRBV6-1	CASREITTGGSYEQYF	TGTGCCAGCAGAGAAATAACAACAGGAGGCTCCTACGAGCAGTACTTC
.	TRBJ2-3	.	TRBV21-1	CASSKGSDLGVADTQYF	TGTGCCAGCAGCAAAGGGTCCGACCTAGGGGTAGCAGATACGCAGTATTTT
.	TRBJ1-6	.	TRBV30	CAWGGWGNSPLHF	TGTGCCTGGGGGGGCTGGGGGAATTCACCCCTCCACTTT
once	TRBJ2-7	TRBD2	TRBV11-3	CASSPSGDPYEQYF	TGTGCCAGCAGCCCTAGCGGGGACCCCTACGAGCAGTACTTC
.	TRBJ1-4	.	TRBV5-1	CASSSGTATNEKLFF	TGCGCCAGCAGCTCCGGGACGGCAACTAATGAAAAACTGTTTTTT
.	TRBJ2-3	.	TRBV2	CASSEKGHTDTQYF	TGTGCCAGCAGTGAAAAGGGACACACAGATACGCAGTATTTT
.	TRBJ1-5	.	TRBV7-9	CASSLAGQGNQPQHF	TGTGCCAGCAGCTTAGCCGGTCAGGGAAATCAGCCCCAGCATTTT
.	TRBJ2-7	TRBD1	TRBV5-1	CASSFDRGPYEQYF	TGCGCCAGCAGCTTCGACAGGGGTCCCTACGAGCAGTACTTC
.	TRBJ1-1	.	TRBV28	CASSPRPQVNTEAFF	TGTGCCAGCAGTCCCCGCCCGCAGGTGAACACTGAAGCTTTCTTT
.	TRBJ2-5	.	TRBV7-9	CASSLTDGKETQYF	TGTGCCAGCAGCTTAACGGACGGGAAAGAGACCCAGTACTTC
.	TRBJ2-7	TRBD1	TRBV28	CASSTPGQHSYEQYF	TGTGCCAGCAGCACCCCGGGACAGCATTCCTACGAGCAGTACTTC
.	TRBJ1-3	.	TRBV7-2	CASSLGGSSGNTIYF	TGTGCCAGCAGCTTAGGCGGGTCCTCTGGAAACACCATATATTTT
.	TRBJ2-2	.	TRBV7-9	CASSFGGGDTGELFF	TGTGCCAGCAGCTTTGGAGGGGGCGATACCGGGGAGCTGTTTTTT
.	TRBJ2-5	.	TRBV6-4	CASSDSPYPQETQYF	TGTGCCAGCAGTGACTCTCCGTACCCCCAAGAGACCCAGTACTTC
.	TRBJ2-2	TRBD2	TRBV5-1	CASSLLGLANTGELFF	TGCGCCAGCAGCTTGTTGGGACTAGCGAACACCGGGGAGCTGTTTTTT
.	TRBJ2-5	.	TRBV11-2	CASSFAGPSQETQYF	TGTGCCAGCAGCTTTGCGGGACCCTCGCAAGAGACCCAGTACTTC
.	TRBJ1-1	.	TRBV4-1	CASSQDGQLNTEAFF	TGCGCCAGCAGCCAAGATGGACAGCTGAACACTGAAGCTTTCTTT
.	TRBJ2-7	.	TRBV5-1	CASSLGLRYEQYF	TGCGCCAGCAGCTTGGGACTCCGCTACGAGCAGTACTTC
.	TRBJ2-3	TRBD2	TRBV14	CASSQDGGILTDTQYF	TGTGCCAGCAGCCAAGACGGGGGGATACTCACAGATACGCAGTATTTT
.	TRBJ2-1	.	TRBV18	CASSTTVGSYNEQFF	TGTGCCAGCTCAACTACAGTGGGCTCCTACAATGAGCAGTTCTTC
.	TRBJ1-2	TRBD1	TRBV28	CASSFWTGGAGYTF	TGTGCCAGCAGTTTTTGGACAGGGGGCGCGGGCTACACCTTC
.	TRBJ1-2	TRBD1	TRBV15	CATSGGGRYNYGYTF	TGTGCCACCAGCGGAGGGGGCCGCTATAACTATGGCTACACCTTC